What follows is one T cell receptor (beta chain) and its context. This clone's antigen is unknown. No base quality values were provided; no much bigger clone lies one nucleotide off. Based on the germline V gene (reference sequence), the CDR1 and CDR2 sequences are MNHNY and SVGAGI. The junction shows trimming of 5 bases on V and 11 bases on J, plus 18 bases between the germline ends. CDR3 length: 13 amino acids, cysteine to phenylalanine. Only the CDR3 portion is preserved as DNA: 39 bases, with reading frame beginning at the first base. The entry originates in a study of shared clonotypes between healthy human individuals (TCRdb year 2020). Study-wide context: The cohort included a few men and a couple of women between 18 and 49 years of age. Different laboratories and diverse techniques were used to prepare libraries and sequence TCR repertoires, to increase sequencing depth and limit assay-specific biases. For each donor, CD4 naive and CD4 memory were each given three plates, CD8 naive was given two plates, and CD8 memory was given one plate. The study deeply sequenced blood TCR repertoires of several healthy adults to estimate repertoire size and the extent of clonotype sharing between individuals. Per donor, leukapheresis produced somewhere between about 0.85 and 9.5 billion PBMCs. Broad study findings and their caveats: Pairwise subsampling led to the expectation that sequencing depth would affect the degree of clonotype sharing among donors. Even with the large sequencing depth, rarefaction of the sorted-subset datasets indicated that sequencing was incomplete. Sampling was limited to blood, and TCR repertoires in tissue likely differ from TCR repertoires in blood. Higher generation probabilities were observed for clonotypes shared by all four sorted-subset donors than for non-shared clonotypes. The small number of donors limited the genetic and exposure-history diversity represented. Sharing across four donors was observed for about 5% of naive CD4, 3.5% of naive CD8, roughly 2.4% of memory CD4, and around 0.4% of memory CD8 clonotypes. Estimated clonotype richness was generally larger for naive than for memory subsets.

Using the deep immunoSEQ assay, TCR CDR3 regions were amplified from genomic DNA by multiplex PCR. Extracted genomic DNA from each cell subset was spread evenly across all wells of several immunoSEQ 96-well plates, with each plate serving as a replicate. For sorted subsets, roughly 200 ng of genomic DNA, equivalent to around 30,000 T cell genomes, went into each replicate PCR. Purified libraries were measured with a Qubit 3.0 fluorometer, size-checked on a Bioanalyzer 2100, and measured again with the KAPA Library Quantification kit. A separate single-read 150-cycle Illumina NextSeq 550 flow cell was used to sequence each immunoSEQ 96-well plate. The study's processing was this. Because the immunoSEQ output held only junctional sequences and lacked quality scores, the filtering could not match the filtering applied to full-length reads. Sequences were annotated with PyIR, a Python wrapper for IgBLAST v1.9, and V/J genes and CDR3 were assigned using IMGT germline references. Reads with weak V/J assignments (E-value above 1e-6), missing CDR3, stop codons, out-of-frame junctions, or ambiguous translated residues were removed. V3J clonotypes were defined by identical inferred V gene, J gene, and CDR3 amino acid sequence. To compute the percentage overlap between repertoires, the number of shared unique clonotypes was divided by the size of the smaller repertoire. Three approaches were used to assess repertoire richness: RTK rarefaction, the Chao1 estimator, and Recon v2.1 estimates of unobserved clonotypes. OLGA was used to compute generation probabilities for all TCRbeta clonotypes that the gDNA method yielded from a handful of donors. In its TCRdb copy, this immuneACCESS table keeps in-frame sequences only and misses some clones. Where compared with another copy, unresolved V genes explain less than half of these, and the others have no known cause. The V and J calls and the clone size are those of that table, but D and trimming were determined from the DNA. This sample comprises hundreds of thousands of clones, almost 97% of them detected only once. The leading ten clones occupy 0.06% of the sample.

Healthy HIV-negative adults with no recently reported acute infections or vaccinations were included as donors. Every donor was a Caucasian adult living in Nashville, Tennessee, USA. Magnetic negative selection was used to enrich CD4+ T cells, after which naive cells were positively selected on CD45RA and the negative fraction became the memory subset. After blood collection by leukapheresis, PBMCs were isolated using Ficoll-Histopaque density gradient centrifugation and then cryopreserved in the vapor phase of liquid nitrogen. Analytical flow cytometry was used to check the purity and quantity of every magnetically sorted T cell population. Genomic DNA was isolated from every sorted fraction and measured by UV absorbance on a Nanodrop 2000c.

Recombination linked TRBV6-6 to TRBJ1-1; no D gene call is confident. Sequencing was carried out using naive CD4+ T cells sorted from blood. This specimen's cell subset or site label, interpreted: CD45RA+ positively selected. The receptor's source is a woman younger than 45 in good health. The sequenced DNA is TGTGCCAGCAGTAGAGAGGACTTAGGTATCGCTTTCTTT. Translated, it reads CASSREDLGIAFF.